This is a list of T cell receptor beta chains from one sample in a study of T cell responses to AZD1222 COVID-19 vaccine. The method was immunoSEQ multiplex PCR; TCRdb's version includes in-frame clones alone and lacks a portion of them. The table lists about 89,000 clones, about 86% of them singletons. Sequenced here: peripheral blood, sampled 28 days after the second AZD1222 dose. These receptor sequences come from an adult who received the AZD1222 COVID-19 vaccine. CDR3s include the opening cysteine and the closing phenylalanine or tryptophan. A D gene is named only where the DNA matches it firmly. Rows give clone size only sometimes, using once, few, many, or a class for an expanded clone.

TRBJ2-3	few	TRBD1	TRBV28	CASPPWDRGLWTASTDTQYF	TGTGCCAGCCCCCCGTGGGACAGGGGCCTATGGACCGCTAGCACAGATACGCAGTATTTT
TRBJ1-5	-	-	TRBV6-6	CASRTQGWSNQPQHF	TGTGCCAGCAGGACCCAGGGGTGGAGCAATCAGCCCCAGCATTTT
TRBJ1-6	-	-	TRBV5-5	CASSSPATNSPLHF	TGTGCCAGCAGCTCGCCGGCCACTAATTCACCCCTCCACTTT
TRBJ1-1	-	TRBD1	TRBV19	CASRDPGQGLPEAFF	TGTGCCAGTAGGGACCCGGGACAGGGCCTCCCTGAAGCTTTCTTT
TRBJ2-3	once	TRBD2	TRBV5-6	CASSQPGTSGSVADTQYF	TGTGCCAGCAGCCAACCCGGGACTAGCGGGTCAGTAGCAGATACGCAGTATTTT
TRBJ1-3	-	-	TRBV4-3	CASSQDTGDTIYF	TGCGCCAGCAGCCAAGATACTGGGGACACCATATATTTT
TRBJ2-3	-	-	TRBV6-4	CASSEQGTDTQYF	TGTGCCAGCAGTGAGCAGGGGACGGATACGCAGTATTTT
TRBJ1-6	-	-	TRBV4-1	CASSQSPRLGSYNSPLHF	TGCGCCAGCAGCCAATCACCCCGATTGGGTTCCTATAATTCACCCCTCCACTTT
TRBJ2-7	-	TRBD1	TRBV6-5	CASSRTGAYEQYF	TGTGCCAGCAGTCGGACAGGGGCCTACGAGCAGTACTTC
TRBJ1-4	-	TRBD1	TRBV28	CASSSQGAPNEKLFF	TGTGCCAGCAGTTCACAGGGGGCTCCGAATGAAAAACTGTTTTTT
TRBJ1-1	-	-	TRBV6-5	CASSPSGRYSEAFF	TGTGCCAGCAGTCCCTCGGGCAGGTACTCTGAAGCTTTCTTT
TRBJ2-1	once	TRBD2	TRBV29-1	CSVISLSGGTSRGEQFF	TGCAGCGTTATCAGTCTGTCGGGGGGGACTAGCAGGGGTGAGCAGTTCTTC
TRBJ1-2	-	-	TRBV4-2	CASSQEGNYGYTF	TGTGCCAGCAGCCAAGAAGGGAACTATGGCTACACCTTC
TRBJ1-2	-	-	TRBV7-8	CASSLGGGNYGYTF	TGTGCCAGCAGCTTAGGGGGGGGAAACTATGGCTACACCTTC
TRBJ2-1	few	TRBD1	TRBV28	CASSAPGQGDEQFF	TGTGCCAGCAGTGCGCCGGGACAGGGCGATGAGCAGTTCTTC
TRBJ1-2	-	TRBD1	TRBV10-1	CASSSGTAGNYGYTF	TGCGCCAGCAGCTCCGGGACAGCAGGGAACTATGGCTACACCTTC
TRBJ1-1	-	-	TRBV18	CASSPPIGTEAFF	TGTGCCAGCTCACCTCCGATAGGTACTGAAGCTTTCTTT
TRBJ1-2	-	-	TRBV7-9	CASSSLRRTVGYTF	TGTGCCAGCAGCTCCCTCCGACGGACGGTGGGCTACACCTTC
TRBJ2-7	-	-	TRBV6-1	CASSEGPGPYEQYF	TGTGCCAGCAGTGAAGGGCCGGGACCATACGAGCAGTACTTC
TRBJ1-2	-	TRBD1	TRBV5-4	CASSRQGGDGYTF	TGTGCCAGCAGCCGGCAGGGGGGGGATGGCTACACCTTC
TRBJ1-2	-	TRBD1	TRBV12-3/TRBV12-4	CASSLDRVVGYTF	TGTGCCAGCAGCCTAGACAGGGTTGTCGGCTACACCTTC
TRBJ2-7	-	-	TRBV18	CASSLTRGENSYEQYF	TGTGCCAGCTCACTCACCAGGGGAGAAAATTCCTACGAGCAGTACTTC
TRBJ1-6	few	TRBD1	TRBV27	CASSLWGGGQGSSPLHF	TGTGCCAGCAGTTTATGGGGAGGGGGACAGGGTAGTTCACCCCTCCACTTT
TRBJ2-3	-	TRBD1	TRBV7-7	CASSPQGGTDTQYF	TGTGCCAGCAGCCCCCAGGGGGGCACAGATACGCAGTATTTT
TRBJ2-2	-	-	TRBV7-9	CASSPAKDTGELFF	TGTGCCAGCAGCCCCGCGAAAGACACCGGGGAGCTGTTTTTT
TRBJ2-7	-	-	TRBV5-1	CASSWMGSTSYEQYF	TGCGCCAGCAGCTGGATGGGGAGTACCTCCTACGAGCAGTACTTC
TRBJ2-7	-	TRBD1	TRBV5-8	CASSWTGGLNEQYF	TGTGCCAGCAGCTGGACAGGGGGTTTGAACGAGCAGTACTTC
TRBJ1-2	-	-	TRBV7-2	CASSLASARDGYTF	TGTGCCAGCAGCTTAGCGTCGGCCAGAGATGGCTACACCTTC
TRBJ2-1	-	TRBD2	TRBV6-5	CASRQSGGNNEQFF	TGTGCCAGCAGACAGAGCGGGGGAAACAATGAGCAGTTCTTC
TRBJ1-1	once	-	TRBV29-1	CSAGAFSLTNTEAFF	TGCAGCGCTGGTGCTTTTTCCTTGACTAACACTGAAGCTTTCTTT
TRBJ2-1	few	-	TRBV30	CAWSVGIQALGNEQFF	TGTGCCTGGAGTGTTGGGATTCAGGCCCTAGGCAATGAGCAGTTCTTC
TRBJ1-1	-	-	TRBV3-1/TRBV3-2	CASSTPGGRVNTEAFF	TGTGCCAGCAGCACACCCGGGGGGAGGGTGAACACTGAAGCTTTCTTT
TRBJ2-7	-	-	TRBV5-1	CASSSPGKDEQYF	TGCGCCAGCAGCTCACCCGGGAAGGACGAGCAGTACTTC
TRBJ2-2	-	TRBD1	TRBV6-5	CASSHRGVNTGELFF	TGTGCCAGCAGTCACAGGGGGGTGAACACCGGGGAGCTGTTTTTT
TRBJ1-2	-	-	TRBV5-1	CASSSDRNGYTF	TGCGCCAGCAGCTCCGACAGGAATGGCTACACCTTC
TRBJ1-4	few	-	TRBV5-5	CASSSLLSRLFF	TGTGCCAGCAGCTCCTTGCTCAGTCGGCTGTTTTTT
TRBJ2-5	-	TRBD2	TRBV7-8	CASSLVPAGGQETQYF	TGTGCCAGCAGCTTAGTTCCAGCGGGGGGACAAGAGACCCAGTACTTC
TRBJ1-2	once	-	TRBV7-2	CASQFNYGYTF	TGTGCCAGCCAATTTAACTATGGCTACACCTTC
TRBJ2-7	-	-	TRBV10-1	CASSESGLYEQYF	TGCGCCAGCAGTGAGTCGGGACTGTACGAGCAGTACTTC
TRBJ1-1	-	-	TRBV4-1	CASSSRELSRETEAFF	TGCGCCAGCAGCTCTAGGGAGCTCTCCCGGGAGACTGAAGCTTTCTTT
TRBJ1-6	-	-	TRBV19	CASSARDLWVPSPLHF	TGTGCCAGTAGTGCCAGGGACCTGTGGGTGCCATCACCCCTCCACTTT
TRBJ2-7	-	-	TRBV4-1	CASSQDPQGVGSVGEQYF	TGCGCCAGCAGCCAAGATCCGCAGGGCGTAGGGTCCGTCGGCGAGCAGTACTTC
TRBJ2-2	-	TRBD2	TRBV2	CASSGLRTGELFF	TGTGCCAGTTCGGGACTACGGACCGGGGAGCTGTTTTTT
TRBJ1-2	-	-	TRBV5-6	CASSDAPTANYGYTF	TGTGCCAGCAGCGACGCCCCGACGGCCAACTATGGCTACACCTTC
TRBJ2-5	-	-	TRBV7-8	CASSLGSETQYF	TGTGCCAGCAGCTTAGGGTCGGAGACCCAGTACTTC
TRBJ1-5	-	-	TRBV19	CASNVRSQGGQPQHF	TGTGCCAGTAACGTGAGGTCACAGGGAGGCCAGCCCCAGCATTTT
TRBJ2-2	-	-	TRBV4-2	CASSQDRGTRRGELFF	TGTGCCAGCAGCCAAGATCGCGGGACCCGACGCGGGGAGCTGTTTTTT